This entry lists 12 T cell receptor beta chains sequenced from one sample in a study of post-analysis software for immune sequencing data. Study results and limitations: In patients, five or six TRBV segments were more frequent than in controls, with TRBV5-6, TRBV5-1 and TRBV20-1 among them.

No cognate antigen is known for these TCRs. Researchers reported that TCR beta cDNA libraries carried unique molecular identifiers. One entry per CDR3 protein results from TCRdb running MiXCR on the PCR reads. The profile covers around 500,000 distinct CDR3 sequences, with around 34% appearing a single time and 4.5% to 7.5% taken by the ten largest. The material sequenced was blood. Receptors originate from a girl aged 2-17 years with multiple sclerosis.

This chain links TRBV6-2 or TRBV6-3 with TRBJ2-5; D perhaps matches TRBD2 (6 bases). Trimming shortened V by 8 bases and J by 2 bases, and 18 bases separated the two germline ends. CDR1 MNHEY and CDR2 SVGEGT come from the germline V gene. The CDR3 has 15 residues. The CDR3 bases are TGTGCCAGCCGCACGGGACTCGAAGGGCAAGAGACCCAGTACTTC. Protein product: CASRTGLEGQETQYF.

V gene TRBV7-6 combines with J gene TRBJ1-2; weak D call: TRBD1 (5 bases). V lost 1 base to trimming and J lost 3 bases, with 15 bases between them. CDR1 and CDR2 from the germline V gene are SGHVS and FNYEAQ. This CDR3 has 16 residues. CDR3 protein: CASSLGAWGLDYGYTF. Here the CDR3 DNA reads TGTGCCAGCAGCTTAGGAGCATGGGGGTTGGACTATGGCTACACCTTC.

The V call is TRBV20-1, the J call TRBJ1-1; D gene uncertain. This CDR3 contains 14 residues. With 0 bases removed from V and 1 base from J, the gap between germline ends came to 9 bases. Germline assignment: CDR1 DFQATT and CDR2 SNEGSKA (reference sequence). CDR3 bases: TGCAGTGCTAGAGATCTAGGGCGGAACACTGAAGCTTTCTTT. Its protein product is CSARDLGRNTEAFF.

This sequence joins TRBV6-2 or TRBV6-3 and TRBJ1-2; D remains unclear. Germline CDR1 and CDR2: MNHEY and SVGEGT. The CDR3 spans 13 residues. V lost 5 bases, J lost 7 bases, and 14 bases lay in between. The CDR3 loop reads CASSRGGGSGYTF. CDR3 nucleotide sequence: TGTGCCAGCAGTCGAGGTGGAGGGTCTGGCTACACCTTC.

A few counts support this clonotype. The rearrangement links TRBV6-5 to TRBJ2-3, with D perhaps matching TRBD1 (6 bases). Per germline, CDR1 MNHEY and CDR2 SVGAGI. V shed 5 bases and J shed 2 bases, with 14 bases lying between them. CDR3 size: 15 residues. Here the CDR3 reads CASSPTDSPTDTQYF. In nucleotides, the CDR3 is TGTGCCAGCAGTCCCACGGACAGCCCCACAGATACGCAGTATTTT.

J is TRBJ1-5 and V is TRBV4-1; maybe TRBD1 (6 bases). The germline CDR1 and CDR2 sequences are MGHRA and YSYEKL. The CDR3 sequence is 16 residues long. Trimming shortened V by 3 bases and J by 0 bases, and 12 bases separated the two germline ends. CDR3 protein: CASSQIQGDSNQPQHF. The CDR3 bases are TGCGCCAGCAGCCAGATACAGGGTGATAGCAATCAGCCCCAGCATTTT.

This clonotype occurred a few times. The V gene is TRBV21-1, the J gene TRBJ2-3; TRBD1, the D gene given by the table, was not confirmed from the DNA. TRBV21-1 has pseudogene status. This CDR3 comprises 15 residues. CDR3 amino acids: CASSKGGGSTDTQYF. The CDR3, as DNA: TGTGCCAGCAGCAAAGGGGGGGGGAGCACAGATACGCAGTATTTT.

CDR3 residues: CASRTGPVPGTEAFF. CDR3 coding DNA: TGTGCCAGCAGAACGGGCCCGGTCCCGGGAACTGAAGCTTTCTTT. The chain employs TRBV7-3 and TRBJ1-1; D ambiguous. This CDR3 region has 15 residues. Germline lookup yields CDR1 SGHTA and CDR2 FQGTGA. Deletions cut 6 bases from V and 5 bases from J, with 19 bases between.

This rearrangement joins TRBV5-1 to TRBJ2-1; tentative D call: TRBD1 (5 bases). The V gene's germline CDR1 is SGHRS and CDR2 YFSETQ. CDR3 size: 15 residues. With 3 bases removed from V and 0 bases from J, the gap between germline ends came to 10 bases. CDR3 in DNA: TGCGCCAGCAGCTGGGCACAGGACTCCTACAATGAGCAGTTCTTC. Its protein is CASSWAQDSYNEQFF. The complete variable domain, with remaining parts taken from reference TRBV5-1 and TRBJ2-1, reads KAGVTQTPRYLIKTRGQQVTLSCSPISGHRSVSWYQQTPGQGLQFLFEYFSETQRNKGNFPGRFSGRQFSNSRSEMNVSTLELGDSALYLCASSWAQDSYNEQFFGPGTRLTVL.

This clonotype has more than one count but fewer than ten. This chain joins TRBV9 and TRBJ1-2; D uncertain. The germline CDR1 and CDR2 sequences are SGDLS and YYNGEE. The CDR3 is 11 amino acids. The ends were cut back, 4 bases at V and 5 bases at J, with 6 bases in the middle. The CDR3 bases are TGTGCCAGCAGCACCCTATATGGCTACACCTTC. It codes for CASSTLYGYTF.

This clonotype was recorded a few times. The rearrangement links TRBV5-1 to TRBJ2-5, with D possibly being TRBD1 or TRBD2 (5 bases each). Germline CDR1 is SGHRS and CDR2 is YFSETQ. This CDR3 comprises 14 residues. V shed 4 bases and J shed 5 bases, with 15 bases lying between them. The CDR3 DNA reads TGCGCCAGCAGCCCGGGGACCACCGGGGAGACCCAGTACTTC. Protein sequence: CASSPGTTGETQYF. Supplemented by reference TRBV5-1 and TRBJ2-5, the full variable domain reads KAGVTQTPRYLIKTRGQQVTLSCSPISGHRSVSWYQQTPGQGLQFLFEYFSETQRNKGNFPGRFSGRQFSNSRSEMNVSTLELGDSALYLCASSPGTTGETQYFGPGTRLLVL.

This clonotype was detected only a few times. The chain uses TRBV5-4 and TRBJ1-6; 7 positions agree with TRBD1. Germline V gene sequence: CDR1 SGHNT, CDR2 YYREEE (reference sequence). V lost 4 bases, J lost 7 bases, and 8 bases stayed unmatched. This CDR3 comprises 15 residues. The DNA for the CDR3 is TGTGCCAGCAGCCAAGAAGGGACAGCAAATTCACCCCTCCACTTT. Protein product: CASSQEGTANSPLHF.